This T cell receptor beta chain was sequenced for a study of cytomegalovirus exposure and HLA in healthy donors. Comments on this clone: The sample carries other DNA sequences with the same CDR3.

The CDR3 is 15 amino acids. V was clipped by 2 bases and J by 2 bases, with 12 bases between them. Germline loops: CDR1 SGHRS, CDR2 YFSETQ. The PCR used 60 Vbeta and 13 Jbeta primers. Using immunoSEQ multiplex PCR, the repertoire was profiled, and TCRdb retains in-frame clones only, with some absent. The table lists 150,000 to 200,000 clones, roughly four fifths of them singletons, with roughly 4.5% in the top ten. The chain employs TRBV5-1 and TRBJ2-3, with D possibly being TRBD1 (5 bases). This clonotype was sampled from a young woman in good health and CMV-seropositive. The specimen sequenced was PBMCs. The CDR3 DNA reads as TGCGCCAGCAGCTTATACACAGGATCCACAGATACGCAGTATTTT. This encodes CASSLYTGSTDTQYF.